This T cell receptor beta chain came from a study of graft-versus-host responses after intestinal transplantation. About this clone itself: No antigen is known for it.

CDR1 is MNHEY and CDR2 is SMNVEV in the germline V gene (reference sequence). The CDR3 spans 15 residues. J lost 2 bases, V lost 5 bases, and 5 bases had no gene match. Data came from immunoSEQ multiplex PCR; TCRdb stores just in-frame clones and leaves some out. The data contain 90,000 to 150,000 clones, roughly 93% of them singletons. The starting material was unstimulated CD4+ T cells sorted from spleen or lymph node cells, obtained before intestinal transplant. The receptor comes from a human donor who received an intestinal transplant. This chain connects TRBV27 to TRBJ2-7, with 11 bases matching TRBD2. The CDR3 loop reads CASSIIAGGPYEQYF. The CDR3 nucleotides are TGTGCCAGCAGTATAATAGCGGGAGGGCCCTACGAGCAGTACTTC.